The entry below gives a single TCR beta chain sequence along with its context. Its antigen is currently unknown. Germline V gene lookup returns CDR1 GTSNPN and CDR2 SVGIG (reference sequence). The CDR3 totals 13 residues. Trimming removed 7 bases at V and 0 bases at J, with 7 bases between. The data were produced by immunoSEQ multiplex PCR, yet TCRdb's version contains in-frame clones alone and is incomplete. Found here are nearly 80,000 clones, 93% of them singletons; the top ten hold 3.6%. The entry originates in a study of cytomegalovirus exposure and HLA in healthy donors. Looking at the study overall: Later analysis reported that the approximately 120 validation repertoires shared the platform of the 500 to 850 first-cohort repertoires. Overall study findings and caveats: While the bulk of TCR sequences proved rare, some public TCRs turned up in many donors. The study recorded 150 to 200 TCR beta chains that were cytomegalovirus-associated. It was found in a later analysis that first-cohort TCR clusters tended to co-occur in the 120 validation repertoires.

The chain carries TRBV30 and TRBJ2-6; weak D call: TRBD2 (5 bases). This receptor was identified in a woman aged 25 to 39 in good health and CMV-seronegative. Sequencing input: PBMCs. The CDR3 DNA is TGTGCCTTACGGGACTCTGGGGCCAACGTCCTGACTTTC. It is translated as CALRDSGANVLTF.